These T cell receptor beta chains were read from a single sample in a study of T cells after somatic rescue of genetic block. This table comes from immunoSEQ multiplex PCR, and its TCRdb copy is limited to in-frame clones, with some not included. The data hold 110,000 or so clones, with around nine tenths observed a single time. Sequencing was carried out using peripheral blood mononuclear cells (PBMCs). The source is a woman younger than 35. The CDR3 runs from the conserved cysteine through the conserved F or W. The D gene is left open where the match is weak. Clone size is not always given. Where it is, it says once, few, many or a class for expanded clones.

TRBJ1-6	TRBV11-2	.	.	TGTGCCAGCAGCTCTAAGGGATTTATGGGTTCACCCCTCCACTTT	CASSSKGFMGSPLHF
TRBJ2-5	TRBV5-1	.	.	TGCGCCAGCAGCTCCCCCAGCGGGTGGGGGGAGACCCAGTACTTC	CASSSPSGWGETQYF
TRBJ2-7	TRBV11-3	.	.	TGTGCCAGCAGCTTAGCCTCAGGGCGACGGGGTTACGAGCAGTACTTC	CASSLASGRRGYEQYF
TRBJ2-2	TRBV30	TRBD2	.	TGTGCCTGGAGTGTACCCAGCGGGGGGGGCACCGGGGAGCTGTTTTTT	CAWSVPSGGGTGELFF
TRBJ2-4	TRBV4-1	.	.	TGCGCCAGCAGCCCCTTTCATCGCGTAACGACGAGGGAAGCCAAAAACATTCAGTACTTC	CASSPFHRVTTREAKNIQYF
TRBJ1-1	TRBV19	.	.	TGTGCCAGTAGTACCCAGAGGGACACTGAAGCTTTCTTT	CASSTQRDTEAFF
TRBJ1-6	TRBV9	TRBD1	.	TGTGCCAGCAGCGTCGACAGGGGTTATTCACCCCTCCACTTT	CASSVDRGYSPLHF
TRBJ2-1	TRBV11-1	TRBD2	.	TGTGCCAGCAGCACTAGCGGGGGGGCTTACAATGAGCAGTTCTTC	CASSTSGGAYNEQFF
TRBJ2-1	TRBV5-6	.	.	TGTGCCAGCAGCTTGTCGACGTACAATGAGCAGTTCTTC	CASSLSTYNEQFF
TRBJ2-5	TRBV11-2	.	.	TGTGCCAGCAGCAGTGGGACCCAAACTCTAGTGACCCAGTACTTC	CASSSGTQTLVTQYF
TRBJ1-2	TRBV7-8	TRBD1	.	TGTGCCAGCAGCCAAACAACAGGGGCGAATTTCGGCTACACCTTC	CASSQTTGANFGYTF
TRBJ2-2	TRBV27	.	.	TGTGCCAGCAAGGAGAACACCGGGGAGCTGTTTTTT	CASKENTGELFF
TRBJ2-7	TRBV19	.	.	TGTGCCAGTAGTAGGCGGGCGGGGAGCTCCTACGAGCAGTACTTC	CASSRRAGSSYEQYF
TRBJ1-2	TRBV7-3	.	.	TGTGCCAGCAGCCTACCCCTTCCGCAGTACTATGGCTACACCTTC	CASSLPLPQYYGYTF
TRBJ2-5	TRBV9	.	.	TGTGCCAGCAGCCCCGCGGAGTCTAGTAGCCAGACCCAGTACTTC	CASSPAESSSQTQYF
TRBJ2-2	TRBV27	.	.	TGTGCCAGCAGTTATTACACCGGGGAGCTGTTTTTT	CASSYYTGELFF
TRBJ2-5	TRBV5-1	.	.	TGCGCCAGCCGCCAGCAAGAGACCCAGTACTTC	CASRQQETQYF
TRBJ1-2	TRBV2	.	.	TGTGCCAGTATGAGGACAGCGGCCAGCTATGGCTACACCTTC	CASMRTAASYGYTF
TRBJ1-2	TRBV7-2	TRBD1	.	TGTGCCAGCAGCTCAACCGGGACAGAGTATGGCTACACCTTC	CASSSTGTEYGYTF
TRBJ2-7	TRBV19	TRBD1	.	TGTGCCAGTACCCCTTCACAGGGGGCAGGGTACGAGCAGTACTTC	CASTPSQGAGYEQYF
TRBJ2-5	TRBV7-3	TRBD2	.	TGTGCCAGCAGCCTCGGCGGGGGGCGCCAAGAGACCCAGTACTTC	CASSLGGGRQETQYF
TRBJ2-1	TRBV7-3	TRBD2	.	TGTGCCAGCAGCTCACCCTTCGGACTAGCGGCTATCAGCTCCTACAATGAGCAGTTCTTC	CASSSPFGLAAISSYNEQFF
TRBJ2-5	TRBV4-3	TRBD2	once	TGCGCCAGCAGCCCTGGACTAGCGGGGGGGCAGGAGACCCAGTACTTC	CASSPGLAGGQETQYF
TRBJ2-2	TRBV9	.	once	TGTGCCAGCAGCGTAGGATTGTTTGGGGCAGTCGCCGGGGAGCTGTTTTTT	CASSVGLFGAVAGELFF
TRBJ2-2	TRBV2	.	.	TGTGCCAGCAGTGAGATAGAAACCGGGGAGCTGTTTTTT	CASSEIETGELFF
TRBJ1-2	TRBV10-3	TRBD1	few	TGTGCCTCCAAATTCGGGACAGGGACGGGCTACACCTTC	CASKFGTGTGYTF
TRBJ2-6	TRBV29-1	.	.	TGCAGCGTTGAAATGAGGACTGGGGCCAACGTCCTGACTTTC	CSVEMRTGANVLTF
TRBJ2-1	TRBV28	TRBD2	.	TGTGCCAGCAGTACTAGCGGGGGGGCGAATGAGCAGTTCTTC	CASSTSGGANEQFF
TRBJ2-1	TRBV10-1	.	.	TGCGCCAGCAGTGTCCAGCTCTCCTACAATGAGCAGTTCTTC	CASSVQLSYNEQFF